This T cell receptor beta chain was sequenced for a study of cytomegalovirus exposure and HLA in healthy donors. In the study overall: From donors who were HLA-typed, an early data release held around 85 million unique TCRs. Study observations and caveats: Researchers reported in a later analysis that common viral pathogens appeared linked to several top clusters.

This CDR3 contains 14 residues. Looked up from germline, CDR1 is SGDLS and CDR2 is YYNGEE. V lost 7 bases and J lost 8; bases outside the gene matches: 9. To note about this clone: The antigen remains unidentified.

Use of 60 Vbeta and 13 Jbeta primers characterized the PCR. TCRdb's copy holds only in-frame clones and misses some; the assay was immunoSEQ multiplex PCR. The sample yields 140,000 to 150,000 clones, roughly three quarters seen once. Material for sequencing was PBMCs. The chain is built from TRBV9 and TRBJ2-1, with 10 bases lining up with TRBD2. This TCR was sampled from a man aged 55 to 70 in good health and CMV-seronegative. The CDR3 DNA is TGTGCCAGCGGGCCTAGCGGGAGTATCTATGAGCAGTTCTTC. This gives the protein CASGPSGSIYEQFF.